This note documents a single T cell receptor beta chain sequence. The data originate from a study of blood T cell repertoires in COVID-19. In the authors' methods: Amplification with reference gene primers provided the estimates of nucleated cell counts. Sequenced by immunoSEQ multiplex PCR; TCRdb stores in-frame clones only, minus some. That table gives V, J and clone size, and the DNA gave D and trimming. The repertoire consists of approximately 110,000 clones, with roughly 84% occurring once and the leading ten covering more than 7%. From germline, CDR1 is MNHEY and CDR2 SVGAGI. Trimming took 0 bases from V and 4 from J, leaving 13 bases between them. This CDR3 contains 16 residues.

This receptor was identified in a woman aged 70-85 years who had recovered from COVID-19. The J gene is TRBJ1-3, the V gene TRBV6-5, with D perhaps matching TRBD1 (5 bases). Source material: peripheral blood. CDR3 in DNA: TGTGCCAGCAGTTACTCGGGGGGGACGGCAGGAAACACCATATATTTT. Translation gives CASSYSGGTAGNTIYF.